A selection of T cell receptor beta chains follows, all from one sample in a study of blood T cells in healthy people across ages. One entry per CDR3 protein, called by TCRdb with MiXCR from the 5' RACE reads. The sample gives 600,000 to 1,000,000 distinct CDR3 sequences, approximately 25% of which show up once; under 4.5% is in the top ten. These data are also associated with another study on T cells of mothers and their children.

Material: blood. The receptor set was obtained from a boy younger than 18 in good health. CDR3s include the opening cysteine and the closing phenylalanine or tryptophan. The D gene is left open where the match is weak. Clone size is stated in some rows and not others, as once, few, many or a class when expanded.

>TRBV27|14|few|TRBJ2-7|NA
CASRELAASYEQYF
TGTGCCAGCAGGGAACTAGCCGCCTCCTACGAGCAGTACTTC
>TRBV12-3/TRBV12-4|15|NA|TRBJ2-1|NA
CASSFRQGGDNEQFF
TGTGCCAGCAGTTTCCGCCAGGGGGGGGATAATGAGCAGTTCTTC
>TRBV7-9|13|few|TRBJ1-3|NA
CASSPPHSLAIYF
TGTGCCAGCAGCCCCCCCCACTCGTTGGCCATATATTTT
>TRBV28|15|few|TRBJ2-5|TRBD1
CASSGPGTGRETQYF
TGTGCCAGCAGTGGACCTGGGACAGGGCGGGAGACCCAGTACTTC
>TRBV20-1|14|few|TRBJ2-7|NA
CSASGTDPSYEQYF
TGCAGTGCTAGCGGGACCGATCCCTCCTACGAGCAGTACTTC
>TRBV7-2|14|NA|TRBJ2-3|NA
CASSWRDPTDTQYF
TGTGCCAGCAGCTGGCGGGACCCTACAGATACGCAGTATTTT
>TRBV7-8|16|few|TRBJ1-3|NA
CASSLGGRGAGNTIYF
TGTGCCAGCAGCTTAGGGGGGCGAGGGGCCGGAAACACCATATATTTT
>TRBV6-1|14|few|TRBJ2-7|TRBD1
CASTSDRGFGVQYF
TGTGCCAGCACCTCGGACAGGGGATTTGGGGTGCAGTACTTC
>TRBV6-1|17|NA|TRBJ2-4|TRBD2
CASSQVAGGITKNIQYF
TGTGCCAGCAGCCAAGTAGCGGGAGGAATCACAAAAAACATTCAGTACTTC
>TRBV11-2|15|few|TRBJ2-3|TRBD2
CASLGGLAGADTQYF
TGTGCCAGCTTGGGGGGACTAGCGGGAGCAGATACGCAGTATTTT
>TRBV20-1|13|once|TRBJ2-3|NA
CSARGEPTDTQYF
TGCAGTGCCAGGGGGGAACCCACAGATACGCAGTATTTT
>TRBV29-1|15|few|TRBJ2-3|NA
CSALRAKLGPDTQYF
TGCAGCGCGCTCCGGGCCAAACTGGGGCCAGATACGCAGTATTTT
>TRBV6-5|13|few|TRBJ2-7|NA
CASTYGGGYEQYF
TGTGCCAGCACCTACGGGGGCGGCTACGAGCAGTACTTC
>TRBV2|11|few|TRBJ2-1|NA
CASSIGIEQFF
TGTGCCAGCAGCATAGGGATTGAGCAGTTCTTC
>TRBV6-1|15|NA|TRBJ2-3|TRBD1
CASRGTGGTVDTQYF
TGTGCCAGCAGAGGGACAGGGGGGACAGTGGATACGCAGTATTTT
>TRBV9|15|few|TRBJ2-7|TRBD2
CASSAAAGVTYEQYF
TGTGCCAGCAGCGCTGCAGCGGGGGTAACCTACGAGCAGTACTTC
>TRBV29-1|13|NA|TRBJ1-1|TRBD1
CSVERQGNTEAFF
TGCAGCGTTGAACGACAGGGGAACACTGAAGCTTTCTTT
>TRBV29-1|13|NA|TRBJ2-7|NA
CSASTDIGANQYF
TGCAGCGCAAGTACTGACATAGGGGCCAACCAGTACTTC
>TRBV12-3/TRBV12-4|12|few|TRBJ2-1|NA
CASSAGAGEQFF
TGTGCCAGCAGCGCGGGGGCGGGCGAGCAGTTCTTC
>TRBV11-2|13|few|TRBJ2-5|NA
CASSGSKEETQYF
TGTGCCAGCAGTGGCTCAAAAGAGGAGACCCAGTACTTC
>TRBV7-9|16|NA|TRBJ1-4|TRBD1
CASSSPQRQGNEKLFF
TGTGCCAGCAGCTCCCCACAGAGACAGGGCAATGAAAAACTGTTTTTT
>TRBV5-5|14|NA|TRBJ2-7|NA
CASSRTGFPIEQYF
TGTGCCAGCAGCCGTACAGGGTTCCCAATCGAGCAGTACTTC
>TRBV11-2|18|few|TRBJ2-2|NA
CASSFRGTGLLGTGELFF
TGTGCCAGCAGCTTCCGGGGCACCGGGTTGTTGGGCACCGGGGAGCTGTTTTTT
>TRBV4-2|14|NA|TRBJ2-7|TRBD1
CASSHDRGSYEQYF
TGTGCCAGCAGCCATGACAGGGGCTCGTACGAGCAGTACTTC
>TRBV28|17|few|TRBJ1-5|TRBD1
CASSFEDRVRSNQPQHF
TGTGCCAGCAGTTTCGAGGACAGGGTTCGAAGCAATCAGCCCCAGCATTTT
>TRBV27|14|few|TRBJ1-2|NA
CASSWAGGGYGYTF
TGTGCCAGCAGTTGGGCGGGCGGGGGCTATGGCTACACCTTC
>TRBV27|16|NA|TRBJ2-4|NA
CASSIDRILAKNIQYF
TGTGCCAGCAGCATCGACAGGATACTAGCCAAAAACATTCAGTACTTC
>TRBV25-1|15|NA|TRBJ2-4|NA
CASSESGLAKNIQYF
TGTGCCAGCAGTGAATCAGGATTAGCCAAAAACATTCAGTACTTC
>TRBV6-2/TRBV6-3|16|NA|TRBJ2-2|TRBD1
CASRDPTGANTGELFF
TGTGCCAGTCGGGACCCGACAGGGGCGAACACCGGGGAGCTGTTTTTT
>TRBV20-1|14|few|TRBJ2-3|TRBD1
CSAQDRGLSDTQYF
TGCAGTGCCCAGGACAGGGGGCTTTCAGATACGCAGTATTTT
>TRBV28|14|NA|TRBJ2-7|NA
CASSFWTSSDEQYF
TGTGCCAGCAGTTTTTGGACATCGAGCGACGAGCAGTACTTC
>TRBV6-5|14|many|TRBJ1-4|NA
CASSTTTTNEKLFF
TGTGCCAGCAGTACCACCACAACTAATGAAAAACTGTTTTTT
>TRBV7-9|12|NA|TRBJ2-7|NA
CASSSRVYEQYF
TGTGCCAGCAGCTCTAGGGTCTACGAGCAGTACTTC
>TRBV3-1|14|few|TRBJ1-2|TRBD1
CASSHLGTGEGYTF
TGTGCCAGCAGCCATCTAGGGACAGGGGAGGGCTACACCTTC
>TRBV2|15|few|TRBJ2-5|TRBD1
CASSITGGSGETQYF
TGTGCCAGCAGTATAACAGGGGGCTCCGGGGAGACCCAGTACTTC
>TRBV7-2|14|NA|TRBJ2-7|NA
CASSFVPPGNEQYF
TGTGCCAGCAGCTTTGTTCCCCCTGGCAACGAGCAGTACTTC
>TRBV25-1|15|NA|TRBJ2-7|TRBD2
CASRGGTSSSYEQYF
TGTGCCAGCAGGGGGGGGACTTCAAGCTCCTACGAGCAGTACTTC
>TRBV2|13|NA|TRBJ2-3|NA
CASRDGRDRTQYF
TGTGCCAGCAGAGACGGCAGGGACCGTACACAGTATTTT
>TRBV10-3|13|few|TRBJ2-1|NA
CAISGVRVEEQFF
TGTGCCATCAGTGGTGTCAGGGTTGAAGAGCAGTTCTTC
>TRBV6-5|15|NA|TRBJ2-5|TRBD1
CASSYLGTGRETQYF
TGTGCCAGCAGTTATTTGGGGACAGGGAGGGAGACCCAGTACTTC
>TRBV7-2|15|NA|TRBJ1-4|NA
CASSSLQGLGGKLFF
TGTGCCAGCAGCTCTCTACAGGGCCTGGGAGGAAAACTGTTTTTT
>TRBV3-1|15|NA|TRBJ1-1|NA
CASSQDVGGYTEAFF
TGTGCCAGCAGCCAAGATGTGGGGGGCTACACTGAAGCTTTCTTT
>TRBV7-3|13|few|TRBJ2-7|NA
CASSRDHTREQYF
TGTGCCAGCAGCCGGGACCACACCCGCGAGCAGTACTTC
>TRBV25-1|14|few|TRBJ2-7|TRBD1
CASSEWGTGNEQYF
TGTGCCAGCAGTGAATGGGGGACAGGGAACGAGCAGTACTTC
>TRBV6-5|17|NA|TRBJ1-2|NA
CASSSFRLDSPNYGYTF
TGTGCCAGCAGCTCCTTTAGGTTAGACAGTCCTAACTATGGCTACACCTTC
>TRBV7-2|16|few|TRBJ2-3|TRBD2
CASSLALAGGADTQYF
TGTGCCAGCAGCTTAGCACTAGCGGGGGGAGCAGATACGCAGTATTTT
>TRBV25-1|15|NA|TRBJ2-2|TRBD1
CASSEWTGATGELFF
TGTGCCAGCAGTGAATGGACAGGGGCCACCGGGGAGCTGTTTTTT
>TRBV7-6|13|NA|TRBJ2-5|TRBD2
CASSPGQAGEQYF
TGTGCCAGCAGCCCGGGGCAGGCGGGGGAGCAGTACTTC
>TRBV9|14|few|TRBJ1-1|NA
CASSVASLNTEAFF
TGTGCCAGCAGCGTAGCCAGTTTGAACACTGAAGCTTTCTTT
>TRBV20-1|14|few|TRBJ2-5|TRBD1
CSAVPGTGKETQYF
TGCAGTGCCGTCCCCGGGACAGGGAAAGAGACCCAGTACTTC
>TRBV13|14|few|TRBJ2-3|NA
CASSRTLGTDTQYF
TGTGCCAGCAGCCGGACCCTCGGCACAGATACGCAGTATTTT
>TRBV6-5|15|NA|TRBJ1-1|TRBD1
CASSYRGQGPTEAFF
TGTGCCAGCAGTTACAGGGGACAGGGACCCACTGAAGCTTTCTTT